A selection of T cell receptor beta chains follows, all from one sample in a study of Ad26.COV2.S vaccination and SARS-CoV-2 variants. Here immunoSEQ multiplex PCR was the method, and the copy in TCRdb shows in-frame clones only, minus some. This table has 300,000 to 400,000 clones, 92% appearing once. The specimen comprised peripheral blood, sampled after recovery from COVID-19. The origin of the receptors is a human donor who had recovered from COVID-19. The CDR3 runs from the conserved cysteine through the conserved F or W. D genes are given only for firm matches. Size is omitted from some rows. Given values are once, few, many or a class for expanded clones.

V gene: TRBV12-3/TRBV12-4
clone size: NA
D gene: NA
J gene: TRBJ1-1
CDR3 protein: CASSPLGPTEAFF
CDR3 DNA: TGTGCCAGCTCTCCTTTGGGGCCCACTGAAGCTTTCTTT

V gene: TRBV10-3
clone size: few
D gene: NA
J gene: TRBJ1-3
CDR3 protein: CAISPGPERTIYF
CDR3 DNA: TGTGCCATCAGTCCGGGACCCGAACGCACCATATATTTT

V gene: TRBV29-1
clone size: NA
D gene: TRBD1
J gene: TRBJ2-5
CDR3 protein: CSVVGADRAQETQYF
CDR3 DNA: TGCAGCGTCGTTGGGGCCGACAGGGCCCAAGAGACCCAGTACTTC

V gene: TRBV19
clone size: NA
D gene: NA
J gene: TRBJ1-2
CDR3 protein: CASSIVASYGYTF
CDR3 DNA: TGTGCCAGTAGTATTGTGGCCAGCTATGGCTACACCTTC

V gene: TRBV9
clone size: NA
D gene: TRBD1
J gene: TRBJ2-6
CDR3 protein: CASSEPGQAKSYGANVLTF
CDR3 DNA: TGTGCCAGCAGCGAGCCCGGACAGGCCAAGTCGTATGGGGCCAACGTCCTGACTTTC

V gene: TRBV3-1/TRBV3-2
clone size: NA
D gene: TRBD1
J gene: TRBJ1-2
CDR3 protein: CASRQTGDYGYTF
CDR3 DNA: TGTGCCAGCAGACAGACAGGGGACTATGGCTACACCTTC

V gene: TRBV9
clone size: NA
D gene: TRBD1
J gene: TRBJ2-3
CDR3 protein: CASSVGQGTDTQYF
CDR3 DNA: TGTGCCAGCAGCGTGGGACAGGGGACAGATACGCAGTATTTT

V gene: TRBV2
clone size: NA
D gene: TRBD2
J gene: TRBJ2-1
CDR3 protein: CASRGTSGDYNEQFF
CDR3 DNA: TGTGCCAGCAGGGGGACTAGCGGGGACTACAATGAGCAGTTCTTC

V gene: TRBV7-9
clone size: NA
D gene: NA
J gene: TRBJ1-2
CDR3 protein: CASSFGLDYGYTF
CDR3 DNA: TGTGCCAGCAGCTTCGGACTCGACTATGGCTACACCTTC

V gene: TRBV25-1
clone size: NA
D gene: NA
J gene: TRBJ2-7
CDR3 protein: CASSDSGSTYEQYF
CDR3 DNA: TGTGCCAGCAGTGACTCCGGGAGCACCTACGAGCAGTACTTC

V gene: TRBV6-5
clone size: NA
D gene: TRBD1
J gene: TRBJ2-3
CDR3 protein: CASSLGGALDTQYF
CDR3 DNA: TGTGCCAGCAGTCTAGGGGGCGCTTTAGATACGCAGTATTTT

V gene: TRBV2
clone size: NA
D gene: NA
J gene: TRBJ1-5
CDR3 protein: CASSGWRGPQHF
CDR3 DNA: TGTGCCAGCAGTGGGTGGCGCGGGCCCCAGCATTTT

V gene: TRBV15
clone size: NA
D gene: NA
J gene: TRBJ2-5
CDR3 protein: CATSRVGETQYF
CDR3 DNA: TGTGCCACCAGCAGAGTGGGAGAGACCCAGTACTTC

V gene: TRBV6-2/TRBV6-3
clone size: NA
D gene: TRBD1
J gene: TRBJ1-1
CDR3 protein: CASSYSNRGHSMNTEAFF
CDR3 DNA: TGTGCCAGCAGTTACTCGAACAGGGGGCATTCCATGAACACTGAAGCTTTCTTT

V gene: TRBV19
clone size: NA
D gene: TRBD1
J gene: TRBJ1-3
CDR3 protein: CASSMRGLSGNTIYF
CDR3 DNA: TGTGCCAGTAGTATGAGGGGGCTCTCTGGAAACACCATATATTTT

V gene: TRBV28
clone size: NA
D gene: TRBD2
J gene: TRBJ2-7
CDR3 protein: CASTPGGLIYEQYF
CDR3 DNA: TGTGCCAGCACGCCGGGGGGGCTTATCTACGAGCAGTACTTC

V gene: TRBV24-1
clone size: NA
D gene: NA
J gene: TRBJ1-3
CDR3 protein: CATSDRRGSPGNTIYF
CDR3 DNA: TGTGCCACCAGTGATAGAAGAGGGAGTCCTGGAAACACCATATATTTT

V gene: TRBV4-3
clone size: NA
D gene: NA
J gene: TRBJ1-4
CDR3 protein: CASSQGGGLNEKLFF
CDR3 DNA: TGCGCCAGCAGCCAAGGAGGGGGGTTGAATGAAAAACTGTTTTTT

V gene: TRBV5-6
clone size: once
D gene: TRBD1
J gene: TRBJ2-6
CDR3 protein: CASSAIVTGGISGANVLTF
CDR3 DNA: TGTGCCAGCAGCGCGATCGTGACAGGGGGGATCTCTGGGGCCAACGTCCTGACTTTC

V gene: TRBV9
clone size: NA
D gene: NA
J gene: TRBJ1-2
CDR3 protein: CASSPRQISNYGYTF
CDR3 DNA: TGTGCCAGCAGCCCCCGACAGATATCTAACTATGGCTACACCTTC

V gene: TRBV6-2/TRBV6-3
clone size: NA
D gene: TRBD2
J gene: TRBJ2-3
CDR3 protein: CASSYSPTSGGASDTQYF
CDR3 DNA: TGTGCCAGCAGTTACTCCCCGACTAGCGGGGGGGCCTCAGATACGCAGTATTTT

V gene: TRBV7-9
clone size: NA
D gene: NA
J gene: TRBJ1-6
CDR3 protein: CASSLGGSSYNSPLHF
CDR3 DNA: TGTGCCAGCAGCTTAGGAGGGAGCTCCTATAATTCACCCCTCCACTTT

V gene: TRBV2
clone size: NA
D gene: TRBD2
J gene: TRBJ2-1
CDR3 protein: CASRGSGGAYNEQFF
CDR3 DNA: TGTGCCAGCAGGGGAAGCGGGGGGGCTTACAATGAGCAGTTCTTC

V gene: TRBV7-2
clone size: NA
D gene: TRBD1
J gene: TRBJ1-5
CDR3 protein: CASSGQGASNQPQHF
CDR3 DNA: TGTGCCAGCAGCGGCCAGGGGGCCAGCAATCAGCCCCAGCATTTT

V gene: TRBV20-1
clone size: NA
D gene: NA
J gene: TRBJ2-1
CDR3 protein: CSALGVDEQFF
CDR3 DNA: TGCAGTGCTCTTGGAGTAGACGAGCAGTTCTTC

V gene: TRBV7-2
clone size: NA
D gene: TRBD1
J gene: TRBJ1-5
CDR3 protein: CASSETGVSNQPQHF
CDR3 DNA: TGTGCCAGCAGTGAAACAGGGGTTAGCAATCAGCCCCAGCATTTT

V gene: TRBV13
clone size: NA
D gene: NA
J gene: TRBJ1-2
CDR3 protein: CASSLRAGEGYTF
CDR3 DNA: TGTGCCAGCAGCTTGCGGGCAGGGGAGGGCTACACCTTC

V gene: TRBV5-1
clone size: NA
D gene: TRBD2
J gene: TRBJ2-7
CDR3 protein: CASSTSGALYEQYF
CDR3 DNA: TGCGCCAGCAGCACCAGCGGGGCCCTGTACGAGCAGTACTTC

V gene: TRBV5-1
clone size: NA
D gene: TRBD2
J gene: TRBJ2-3
CDR3 protein: CASSSTRTSGGTVVDTQYF
CDR3 DNA: TGCGCCAGCAGTTCGACGAGGACTAGCGGGGGGACGGTGGTAGATACGCAGTATTTT

V gene: TRBV6-4
clone size: once
D gene: NA
J gene: TRBJ2-7
CDR3 protein: CASRGGDGSLYF
CDR3 DNA: TGTGCCAGCAGGGGCGGGGATGGGAGCCTATACTTC

V gene: TRBV12-3/TRBV12-4
clone size: NA
D gene: TRBD1
J gene: TRBJ2-1
CDR3 protein: CASSPRDSQFF
CDR3 DNA: TGTGCCAGCAGTCCCCGGGACAGCCAGTTCTTC

V gene: TRBV12-5
clone size: NA
D gene: NA
J gene: TRBJ2-1
CDR3 protein: CASGPSLSSYNEQFF
CDR3 DNA: TGTGCTAGTGGTCCATCATTGAGCTCCTACAATGAGCAGTTCTTC

V gene: TRBV7-9
clone size: NA
D gene: NA
J gene: TRBJ2-5
CDR3 protein: CASSFGGTRGGETQYF
CDR3 DNA: TGTGCCAGCAGCTTTGGCGGGACCCGGGGCGGGGAGACCCAGTACTTC